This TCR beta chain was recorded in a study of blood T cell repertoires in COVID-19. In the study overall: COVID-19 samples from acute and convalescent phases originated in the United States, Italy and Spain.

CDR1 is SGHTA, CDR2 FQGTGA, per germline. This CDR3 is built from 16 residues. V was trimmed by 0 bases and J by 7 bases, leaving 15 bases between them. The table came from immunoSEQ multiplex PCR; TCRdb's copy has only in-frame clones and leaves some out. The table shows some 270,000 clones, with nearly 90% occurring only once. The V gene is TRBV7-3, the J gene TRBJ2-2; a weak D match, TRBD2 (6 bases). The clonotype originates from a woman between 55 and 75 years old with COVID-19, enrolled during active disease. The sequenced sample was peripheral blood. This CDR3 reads CASSLTFGGVGGELFF. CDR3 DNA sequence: TGTGCCAGCAGCTTAACGTTTGGCGGGGTAGGCGGGGAGCTGTTTTTT.